Each of the 21 T cell receptor beta chains below was sequenced from the same sample in a study of blood T cell repertoires in COVID-19. Using immunoSEQ multiplex PCR, the repertoire was profiled, and TCRdb retains in-frame clones only, with some absent. The data contain about 440,000 clones, approximately 88% of them singletons. Material for sequencing was peripheral blood. Every receptor here comes from a woman in her fifties or sixties with COVID-19, enrolled during active disease.

V is TRBV20-1 and J is TRBJ2-1, with 15 bases identical to TRBD2. Germline V lookup: CDR1 DFQATT, CDR2 SNEGSKA (reference sequence). The CDR3 covers 17 residues. Trimming cost V 3 bases and J 8 bases; bases outside gene matches: 11. CDR3 in DNA: TGCAGTGCTAGTCACCCCGGACTAGCGGGGGGGCCCCATGAGCAGTTCTTC. Translated, it gives CSASHPGLAGGPHEQFF.

This clone has a single count. Here the CDR3 DNA reads TGTGCCAGCAGCCTGAGCGGGGGATCGCCAGATACGCAGTATTTT. Its protein product is CASSLSGGSPDTQYF. This chain uses TRBV4-2 with TRBJ2-3, with TRBD2 matching 8 bases. The junction had 7 bases not matched to a gene; V was cut back by 4 bases and J by 4 bases. Germline assignment: CDR1 LGHNA and CDR2 YNFKEQ. CDR3 length: 15 residues.

This rearrangement joins TRBV24-1 to TRBJ2-7; a possible D gene is TRBD2 (7 bases). V was cut by 3 bases and J by 5 bases, with 13 bases left in between. Germline assignment: CDR1 KGHDR and CDR2 SFDVKD. This CDR3 region has 14 residues. This CDR3 is CATSDGTGGHEQYF. The CDR3 region has the DNA TGTGCCACCAGTGATGGGACGGGGGGCCACGAGCAGTACTTC.

The chain couples TRBV2 to TRBJ1-5; D not resolved. Deletions cut 0 bases from V and 0 bases from J, with 12 bases between. The CDR3 totals 17 residues. Germline V gene data show CDR1 as SNHLY and CDR2 as FYNNEI. The CDR3 protein is CASSEALTEYSNQPQHF. CDR3 sequence (DNA): TGTGCCAGCAGTGAAGCGCTTACGGAGTATAGCAATCAGCCCCAGCATTTT. Together with reference TRBV2 and TRBJ1-5, the CDR3 gives the full variable domain: EPEVTQTPSHQVTQMGQEVILRCVPISNHLYFYWYRQILGQKVEFLVSFYNNEISEKSEIFDDQFSVERPDGSNFTLKIRSTKLEDSAMYFCASSEALTEYSNQPQHFGDGTRLSIL.

CDR3 residues: CASSEGVSYEQYF. In nucleotides, the CDR3 is TGTGCCAGCAGTGAGGGCGTTTCCTACGAGCAGTACTTC. This chain joins TRBV2 and TRBJ2-7; D gene unclear. Germline lookup yields CDR1 SNHLY and CDR2 FYNNEI. The CDR3 runs to 13 residues. Between the trimmed V and J ends, which lost 3 bases and 1 base, there was a span of 7 bases. Filled out from reference TRBV2 and TRBJ2-7, the complete variable domain reads EPEVTQTPSHQVTQMGQEVILRCVPISNHLYFYWYRQILGQKVEFLVSFYNNEISEKSEIFDDQFSVERPDGSNFTLKIRSTKLEDSAMYFCASSEGVSYEQYFGPGTRLTVT.

The chain carries TRBV6-5 and TRBJ1-6, with 7 bases identical to TRBD1. The CDR3 spans 13 residues. Per the germline V gene, CDR1 is MNHEY and CDR2 is SVGAGI. Losses at the gene ends were 6 bases for V and 8 bases for J; bases not matched to a gene: 4. DNA of the CDR3: TGTGCCAGCAGGCCGGGACAGTATTCACCCCTCCACTTT. Its translation: CASRPGQYSPLHF.

Turning to this clone: Mismatch with germline at one junction end may stem from a read error. The V and J genes are TRBV9 and TRBJ1-4; D is unclear. Looked up from germline, CDR1 is SGDLS and CDR2 is YYNGEE. The CDR3 extends over 14 amino acids. The CDR3 DNA reads as TGTGCCAGCAGTGTAGGGCGGATTAATGAAAAACTGTTTTTT. Encoded protein: CASSVGRINEKLFF.

The CDR3: CASSQRVVMTNEKLFF. CDR3 in DNA: TGCGCCAGCAGCCAACGGGTGGTTATGACTAATGAAAAACTGTTTTTT. This chain connects TRBV4-1 to TRBJ1-4; D gene unclear. The V end lost 2 bases, the J end lost 2 bases, and 12 bases lay between the germline ends. There are 16 residues in the CDR3. CDR1 is MGHRA, CDR2 YSYEKL, per germline.

This clone has just a few counts. J is TRBJ2-1 and V is TRBV18; 15 nucleotides line up with TRBD2. Germline V gene lookup returns CDR1 KGHSH and CDR2 LQKENI. The length of the CDR3 is 16 residues. V shed 3 bases and J 7 bases; nucleotides not matched to a gene: 4. The CDR3 sequence is CASSPRTSGGANEQFF. CDR3 in DNA: TGTGCCAGCTCACCCCGGACTAGCGGGGGGGCAAATGAGCAGTTCTTC.

This clone was seen a single time. The V gene is TRBV7-8, the J gene TRBJ1-5; perhaps TRBD1 as D (5 bases). V lost 5 bases and J lost 6, with 8 bases in between. Germline loops: CDR1 SGHVS, CDR2 FQNEAQ. The CDR3 is 12 residues long. CDR3 loop: CASSPDSQPQHF. The CDR3 DNA follows: TGTGCCAGCAGCCCAGACAGTCAGCCCCAGCATTTT.

This clone appeared a few times. The V gene is TRBV18, the J gene TRBJ1-5; 9 bases line up with TRBD1. Per germline, CDR1 KGHSH and CDR2 LQKENI. V dropped 8 bases and J dropped 6; count of bases not matched to a gene: 5. This CDR3 is built from 13 residues. The CDR3 DNA sequence: TGTGCCAGCACAGGGGGCGACGGTCAGCCCCAGCATTTT. This gives the protein CASTGGDGQPQHF.

The CDR3 is CASTGGQSEAFF. Here the CDR3 DNA reads TGTGCCAGCACCGGAGGCCAATCTGAAGCTTTCTTT. The rearrangement joins TRBV28 to TRBJ1-1; no clear D gene. Between the trimmed V and J ends, which lost 7 bases and 6 bases, there was a span of 12 bases. This CDR3 spans 12 amino acids. CDR1 MDHEN and CDR2 SYDVKM come from the germline V gene.

V and J are TRBV25-1 and TRBJ1-2; no clear D gene. Trimming pared 5 bases from V and 3 bases from J, leaving 16 bases between. Germline lookup yields CDR1 MGHDK and CDR2 SYGVNS. This CDR3 is 15 amino acids long. In DNA, the CDR3 is TGTGCCAGCAGTACGACTCCCAGTGGAGACTATGGCTACACCTTC. The encoded protein is CASSTTPSGDYGYTF.

The chain carries TRBV6-2 or TRBV6-3 and TRBJ1-5; 9 bases map to TRBD1. Trimming took 6 bases from V and 0 from J; bases not matched to a gene: 6. Looked up from germline, CDR1 is MNHEY and CDR2 is SVGEGT. The CDR3 is 16 amino acids. Here the CDR3 DNA reads TGTGCCAGCAGCGGGGGACAGGGTTTTAGCAATCAGCCCCAGCATTTT. Translated, it gives CASSGGQGFSNQPQHF.

J is TRBJ2-1 and V is TRBV30; D is perhaps TRBD1 (6 bases). Trimming removed 2 bases at V and 1 base at J, with 12 bases between. Germline CDR1 reads GTSNPN; CDR2 reads SVGIG (reference sequence). This CDR3 contains 15 residues. For the CDR3, the DNA is TGTGCCTGGAGTACAGGGTCCGCTTCCTACAATGAGCAGTTCTTC. This gives the protein CAWSTGSASYNEQFF. Full variable domain (outside the CDR3, taken from reference TRBV30 and TRBJ2-1): SQTIHQWPATLVQPVGSPLSLECTVEGTSNPNLYWYRQAAGRGLQLLFYSVGIGQISSEVPQNLSASRPQDRQFILSSKKLLLSDSGFYLCAWSTGSASYNEQFFGPGTRLTVL.

V is TRBV6-5 and J is TRBJ1-2; D might be TRBD1 (6 bases). Germline CDR1 reads MNHEY; CDR2 reads SVGAGI. V lost 6 bases and J lost 4, with 12 bases in between. This CDR3 region has 13 residues. The CDR3 loop is CASRLGGFYGYTF. DNA of the CDR3: TGTGCCAGCAGGCTAGGGGGATTCTATGGCTACACCTTC.

The chain couples TRBV11-2 to TRBJ2-3, with D possibly being TRBD1 (6 bases). V lost 3 bases and J lost 2, with 18 bases in between. The CDR3 is made up of 17 amino acids. Germline values: CDR1 SGHAT, CDR2 FQNNGV. The CDR3 protein is CASSFGPDRQVTDTQYF. In nucleotides, the CDR3 is TGTGCCAGCAGCTTCGGGCCCGACAGGCAAGTCACAGATACGCAGTATTTT.

This clone was recorded only once. V gene TRBV7-6 combines with J gene TRBJ2-2, with 10 bases that match TRBD2. Trimming removed 1 base from V and 4 bases from J; junction bases left unmatched: 9. This CDR3 is 18 amino acids long. From germline, CDR1 is SGHVS and CDR2 FNYEAQ. The CDR3: CASSLGASGGRFTGELFF. DNA of the CDR3: TGTGCCAGCAGCTTAGGGGCTAGCGGGGGCCGATTCACCGGGGAGCTGTTTTTT.

V is TRBV11-2 and J is TRBJ2-7, with TRBD1 matching over 7 bases. The V gene end was trimmed by 4 bases and the J gene end by 3 bases; junction bases not matched to a gene: 6. Looked up from germline, CDR1 is SGHAT and CDR2 is FQNNGV. This CDR3 is built from 14 residues. The CDR3, as DNA: TGTGCCAGCAGCTCTCAGGGGGTAGGCTACGAGCAGTACTTC. Its protein product is CASSSQGVGYEQYF.

The V call is TRBV18, the J call TRBJ2-1, with D perhaps matching TRBD2 (6 bases). Germline loops: CDR1 KGHSH, CDR2 LQKENI. V lost 2 bases, J lost 0 bases, and 11 bases lay in between. This CDR3 is 16 amino acids long. The CDR3 region is CASSPGTASSYNEQFF. CDR3 nucleotides: TGTGCCAGCTCACCAGGGACTGCCAGCTCCTACAATGAGCAGTTCTTC.

The chain employs TRBV5-6 and TRBJ2-6; perhaps TRBD1 as D (6 bases). This CDR3 has 16 amino acids. Trimming removed 2 bases at V and 12 bases at J, with 21 bases between. The germline CDR1 and CDR2 sequences are SGHDT and YYEEEE. CDR3 nucleotides: TGTGCCAGCAGCTTCGGTTTCGGGACAATGCCCCCCGTCCTGACTTTC. Translation gives CASSFGFGTMPPVLTF.